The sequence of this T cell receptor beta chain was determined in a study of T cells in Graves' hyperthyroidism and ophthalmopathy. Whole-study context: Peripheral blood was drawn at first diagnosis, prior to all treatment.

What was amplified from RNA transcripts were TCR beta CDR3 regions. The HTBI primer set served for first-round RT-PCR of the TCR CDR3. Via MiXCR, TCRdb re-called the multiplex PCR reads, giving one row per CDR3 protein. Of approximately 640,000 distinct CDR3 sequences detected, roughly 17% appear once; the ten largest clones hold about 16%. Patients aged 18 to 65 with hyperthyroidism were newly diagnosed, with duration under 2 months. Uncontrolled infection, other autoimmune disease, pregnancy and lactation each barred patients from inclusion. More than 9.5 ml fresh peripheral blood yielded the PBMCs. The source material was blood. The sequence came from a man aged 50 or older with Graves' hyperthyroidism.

CDR3 amino acids: CASNQGSTGELFF. The CDR3 nucleotides read TGTGCCAGCAACCAGGGGAGCACCGGGGAGCTGTTTTTT. The chain is built from TRBV6-1 and TRBJ2-2, with a possible D match to TRBD1 (6 bases). The germline gives CDR1 MNHNS, CDR2 SASEGT. With 7 bases removed from V and 4 bases from J, the gap between germline ends came to 10 bases. This CDR3 comprises 13 residues.